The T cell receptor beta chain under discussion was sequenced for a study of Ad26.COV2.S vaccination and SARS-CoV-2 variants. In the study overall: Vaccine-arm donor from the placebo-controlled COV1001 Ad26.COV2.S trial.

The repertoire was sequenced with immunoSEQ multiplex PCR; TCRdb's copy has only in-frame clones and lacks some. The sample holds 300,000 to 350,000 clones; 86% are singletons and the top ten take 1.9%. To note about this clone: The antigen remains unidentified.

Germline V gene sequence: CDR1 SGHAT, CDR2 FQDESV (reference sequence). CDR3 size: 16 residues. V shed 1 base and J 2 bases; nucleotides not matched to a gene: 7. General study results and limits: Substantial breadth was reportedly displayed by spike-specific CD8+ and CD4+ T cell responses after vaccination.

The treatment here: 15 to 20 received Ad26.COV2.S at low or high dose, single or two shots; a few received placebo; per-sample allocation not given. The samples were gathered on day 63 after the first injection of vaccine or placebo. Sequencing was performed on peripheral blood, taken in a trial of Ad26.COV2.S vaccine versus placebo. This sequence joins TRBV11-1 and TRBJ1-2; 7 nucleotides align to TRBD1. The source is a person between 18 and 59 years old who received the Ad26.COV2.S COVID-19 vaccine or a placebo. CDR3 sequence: CASSLDGTAVNYGYTF. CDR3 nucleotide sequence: TGTGCCAGCAGCTTAGACGGGACAGCGGTAAACTATGGCTACACCTTC.